Listed here are 14 T cell receptor beta chains from one sample, sequenced in a study of monozygotic twins with inflammatory bowel disease. TCRdb reanalyzed the 5' RACE reads and collapses them to one entry per CDR3 protein, without DNA. The sample data list tens of thousands of distinct CDR3 sequences. Input material: blood. The receptors come from a human donor with ulcerative colitis or Crohn's disease, or a healthy co-twin of an affected twin (not recorded which).

V and J are TRBV14 and TRBJ2-7; TCRdb lists TRBD2, though no DNA is available to test this call. The CDR3 covers 16 residues. Germline assignment: CDR1 SGHDN and CDR2 FVKESK. This chain's CDR3 is CASSQYVSAGHYEQYF.

The chain carries TRBV5-4 and TRBJ1-2. The CDR3 extends over 15 amino acids. Germline CDR1 reads SGHNT; CDR2 reads YYREEE (reference sequence). CDR3 amino acids: CASSSGVWGGYGYTF.

This chain uses TRBV18 with TRBJ2-3. The germline CDR1 and CDR2 sequences are KGHSH and LQKENI. The CDR3 is made up of 12 amino acids. CDR3 amino acids: CASSPPGDTQYF.

The chain recombines TRBV28 with TRBJ1-2; TCRdb selects TRBD1, and the lack of DNA leaves this call unchecked. Germline V gene data show CDR1 as MDHEN and CDR2 as SYDVKM. The CDR3 extends over 16 amino acids. The CDR3 spells CASSSPGGSGVYGYTF.

The chain combines TRBV6-1 with TRBJ2-3; lacking DNA, the TRBD2 call made by TCRdb goes unchecked. From germline, CDR1 is MNHNS and CDR2 SASEGT. The CDR3 is made up of 15 amino acids. CDR3: CASSALATGTDTQYF.

This chain joins TRBV12-3 or TRBV12-4 and TRBJ2-3; TCRdb reports TRBD1, a call that lacks DNA to check it against. The CDR3 length is 16 residues. The CDR3 loop is CASSPGTGFSTDTQYF.

This rearrangement joins TRBV7-6 to TRBJ2-2; the TCRdb D gene call, TRBD1, has no DNA to confirm it. CDR1 SGHVS and CDR2 FNYEAQ come from the germline V gene. CDR3 size: 16 residues. The CDR3 loop reads CASSLTPPAATGELFF.

The J gene is TRBJ2-7, the V gene TRBV6-5; TCRdb outputs TRBD1, but without DNA this stays unchecked. The CDR3 is 12 amino acids. Germline V gene sequence: CDR1 MNHEY, CDR2 SVGAGI. CDR3 region: CASSYSSGEQYF.

This rearrangement joins TRBV20-1 to TRBJ2-7; TCRdb lists TRBD1, though no DNA is available to test this call. The CDR3 is made up of 15 amino acids. Germline V gene lookup returns CDR1 DFQATT and CDR2 SNEGSKA (reference sequence). The CDR3 loop is CSARGQNRPKYEQYF.

This CDR3 reads CASSVNGASTDTQYF. This rearrangement joins TRBV9 to TRBJ2-3. Looked up from germline, CDR1 is SGDLS and CDR2 is YYNGEE. This CDR3 has 15 residues.

CDR3 sequence: CASSDRSNQPQHF. The J gene is TRBJ1-5, the V gene TRBV28; absent DNA, TCRdb's TRBD1 call cannot be checked. The V gene's germline CDR1 is MDHEN and CDR2 SYDVKM. CDR3 length: 13 residues. The full variable domain, rest sourced from reference TRBV28 and TRBJ1-5, is DVKVTQSSRYLVKRTGEKVFLECVQDMDHENMFWYRQDPGLGLRLIYFSYDVKMKEKGDIPEGYSVSREKKERFSLILESASTNQTSMYLCASSDRSNQPQHFGDGTRLSIL.

The V and J genes are TRBV5-1 and TRBJ2-7. Germline values: CDR1 SGHRS, CDR2 YFSETQ. The CDR3 runs 13 residues. CDR3 sequence: CASSFEVSYEQYF.

This sequence joins TRBV6-5 and TRBJ1-5. The CDR3 sequence is 16 residues long. From germline, CDR1 is MNHEY and CDR2 SVGAGI. The CDR3 is CASSYGSGYSNQPQHF.

The rearrangement joins TRBV24-1 to TRBJ1-1; the D call of TRBD1 rests on TCRdb alone, since no DNA is present to check it. The CDR3 totals 15 residues. Per germline, CDR1 KGHDR and CDR2 SFDVKD. CDR3: CATSDARQEPTEAFF.